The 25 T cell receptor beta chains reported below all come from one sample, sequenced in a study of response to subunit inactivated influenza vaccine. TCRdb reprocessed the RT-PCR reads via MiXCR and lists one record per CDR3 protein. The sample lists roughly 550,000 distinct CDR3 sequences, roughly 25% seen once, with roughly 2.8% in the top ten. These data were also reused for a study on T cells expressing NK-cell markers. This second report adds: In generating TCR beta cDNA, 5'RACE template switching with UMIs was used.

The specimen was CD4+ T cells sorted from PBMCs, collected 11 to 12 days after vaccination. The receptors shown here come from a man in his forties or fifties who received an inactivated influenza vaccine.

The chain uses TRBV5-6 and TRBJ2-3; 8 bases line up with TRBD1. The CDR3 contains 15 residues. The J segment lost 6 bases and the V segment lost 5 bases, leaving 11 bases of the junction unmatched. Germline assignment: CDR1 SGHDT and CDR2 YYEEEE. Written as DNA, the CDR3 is TGTGCCAGCAGTTACGGACAGGGTTTGGCGGATACGCAGTATTTT. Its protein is CASSYGQGLADTQYF.

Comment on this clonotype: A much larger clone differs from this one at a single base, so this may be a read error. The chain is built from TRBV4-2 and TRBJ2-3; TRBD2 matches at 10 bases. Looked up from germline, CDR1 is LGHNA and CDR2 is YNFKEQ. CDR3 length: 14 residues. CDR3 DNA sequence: TGTGCCACCAGCCAAGATCTAGCGGGGGAGACGCAGTATTTT. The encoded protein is CATSQDLAGETQYF.

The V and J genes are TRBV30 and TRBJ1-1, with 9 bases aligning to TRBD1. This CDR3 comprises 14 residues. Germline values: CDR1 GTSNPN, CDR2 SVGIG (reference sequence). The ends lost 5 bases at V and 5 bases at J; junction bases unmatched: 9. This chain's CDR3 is CAWRSQGAGTEAFF. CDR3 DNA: TGTGCCTGGCGATCACAGGGGGCGGGTACTGAAGCTTTCTTT.

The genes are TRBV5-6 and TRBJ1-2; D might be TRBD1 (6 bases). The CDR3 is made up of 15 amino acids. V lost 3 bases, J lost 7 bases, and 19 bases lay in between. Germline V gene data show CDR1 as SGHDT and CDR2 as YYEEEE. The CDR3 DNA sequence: TGTGCCAGCAGCTGGACCGGGGCCATCAGGGGTGGCTACACCTTC. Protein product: CASSWTGAIRGGYTF.

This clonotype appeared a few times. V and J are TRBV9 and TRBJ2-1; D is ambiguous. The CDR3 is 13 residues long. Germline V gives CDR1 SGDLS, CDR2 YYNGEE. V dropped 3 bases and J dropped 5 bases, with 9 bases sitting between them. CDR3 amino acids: CASSERPHNEQFF. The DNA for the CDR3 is TGTGCCAGCAGCGAGCGCCCACACAATGAGCAGTTCTTC. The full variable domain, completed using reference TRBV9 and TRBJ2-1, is DSGVTQTPKHLITATGQRVTLRCSPRSGDLSVYWYQQSLDQGLQFLIQYYNGEERAKGNILERFSAQQFPDLHSELNLSSLELGDSALYFCASSERPHNEQFFGPGTRLTVL.

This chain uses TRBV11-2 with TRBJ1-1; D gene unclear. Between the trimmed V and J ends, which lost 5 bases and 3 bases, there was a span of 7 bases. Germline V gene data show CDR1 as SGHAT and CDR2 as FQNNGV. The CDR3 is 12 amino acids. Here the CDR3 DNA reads TGTGCCAGCAGCCCCCTCGACACTGAAGCTTTCTTT. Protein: CASSPLDTEAFF.

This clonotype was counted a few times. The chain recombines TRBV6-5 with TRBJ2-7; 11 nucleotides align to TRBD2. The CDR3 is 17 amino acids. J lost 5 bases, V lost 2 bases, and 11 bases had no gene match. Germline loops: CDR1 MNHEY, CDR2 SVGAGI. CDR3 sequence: CASSYGWSSGGSHEQYF. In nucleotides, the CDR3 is TGTGCCAGCAGTTACGGCTGGTCTAGCGGGGGGAGCCACGAGCAGTACTTC.

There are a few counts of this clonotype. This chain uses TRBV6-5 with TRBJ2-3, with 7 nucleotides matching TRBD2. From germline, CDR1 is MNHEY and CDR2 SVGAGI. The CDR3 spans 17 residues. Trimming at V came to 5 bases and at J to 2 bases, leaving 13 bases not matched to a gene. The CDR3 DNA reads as TGTGCCAGCAGTCACGGGGGGATCCGGCAAAACACAGATACGCAGTATTTT. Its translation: CASSHGGIRQNTDTQYF.

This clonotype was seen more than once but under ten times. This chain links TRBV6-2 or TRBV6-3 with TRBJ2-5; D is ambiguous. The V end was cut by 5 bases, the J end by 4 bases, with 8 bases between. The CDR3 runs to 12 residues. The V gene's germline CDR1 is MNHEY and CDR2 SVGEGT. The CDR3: CASSEDGETQYF. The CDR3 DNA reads TGTGCCAGCAGTGAGGATGGAGAGACCCAGTACTTC.

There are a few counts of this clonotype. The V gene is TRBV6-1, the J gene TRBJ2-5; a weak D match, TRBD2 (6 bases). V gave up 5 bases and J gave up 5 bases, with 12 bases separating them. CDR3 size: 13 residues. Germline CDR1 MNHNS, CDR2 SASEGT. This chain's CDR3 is CASSRPRGETQYF. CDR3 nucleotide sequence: TGTGCCAGCAGTAGACCCCGGGGGGAGACCCAGTACTTC.

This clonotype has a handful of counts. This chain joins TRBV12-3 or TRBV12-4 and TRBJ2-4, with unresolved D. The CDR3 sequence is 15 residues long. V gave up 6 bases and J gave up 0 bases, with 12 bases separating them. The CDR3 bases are TGTGCCAGCAGCCCTCCTAATATAGCCAAAAACATTCAGTACTTC. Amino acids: CASSPPNIAKNIQYF.

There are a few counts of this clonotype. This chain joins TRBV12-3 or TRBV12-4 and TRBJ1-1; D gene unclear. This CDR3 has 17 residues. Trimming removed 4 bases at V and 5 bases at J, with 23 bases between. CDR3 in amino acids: CASSSQLHLLPGTEAFF. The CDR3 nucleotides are TGTGCCAGCAGTTCCCAACTTCATCTCCTCCCGGGGACTGAAGCTTTCTTT.

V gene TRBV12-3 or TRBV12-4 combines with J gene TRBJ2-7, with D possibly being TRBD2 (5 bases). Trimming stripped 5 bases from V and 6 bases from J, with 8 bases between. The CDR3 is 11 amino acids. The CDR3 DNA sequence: TGTGCCAGCAGTAAGAGGGCCGAGCAGTACTTC. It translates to CASSKRAEQYF.

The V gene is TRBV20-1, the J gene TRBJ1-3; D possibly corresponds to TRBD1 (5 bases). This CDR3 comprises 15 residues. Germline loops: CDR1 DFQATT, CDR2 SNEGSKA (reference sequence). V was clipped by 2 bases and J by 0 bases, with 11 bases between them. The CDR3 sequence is CSARQGWLSGNTIYF. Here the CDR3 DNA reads TGCAGTGCTAGACAGGGTTGGCTCTCTGGAAACACCATATATTTT.

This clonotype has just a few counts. This CDR3 reads CSATGTGGWTGELFF. CDR3 nucleotide sequence: TGCAGTGCTACCGGGACAGGGGGCTGGACCGGGGAGCTGTTTTTT. This rearrangement joins TRBV20-1 to TRBJ2-2, with 12 nucleotides matching TRBD1. V lost 4 bases to trimming and J lost 5 bases; unmatched junction nucleotides: 5. The CDR3 loop spans 15 amino acids. In germline, CDR1 is DFQATT, CDR2 SNEGSKA (reference sequence).

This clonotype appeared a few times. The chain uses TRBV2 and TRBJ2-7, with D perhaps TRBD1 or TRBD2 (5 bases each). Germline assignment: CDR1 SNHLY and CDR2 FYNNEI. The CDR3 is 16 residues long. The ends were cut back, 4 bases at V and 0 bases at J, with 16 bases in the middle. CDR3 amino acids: CASSAPQGTPSYEQYF. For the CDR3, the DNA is TGTGCCAGCAGTGCTCCCCAAGGGACCCCCTCCTACGAGCAGTACTTC. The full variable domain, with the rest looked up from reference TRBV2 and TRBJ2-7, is EPEVTQTPSHQVTQMGQEVILRCVPISNHLYFYWYRQILGQKVEFLVSFYNNEISEKSEIFDDQFSVERPDGSNFTLKIRSTKLEDSAMYFCASSAPQGTPSYEQYFGPGTRLTVT.

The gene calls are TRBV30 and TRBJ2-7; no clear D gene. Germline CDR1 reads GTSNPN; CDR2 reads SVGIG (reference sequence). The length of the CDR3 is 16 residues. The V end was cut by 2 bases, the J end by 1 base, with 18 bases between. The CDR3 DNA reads TGTGCCTGGAGTCCCAAAGGGCTCTGGGTGTCCTACGAGCAGTACTTC. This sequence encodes CAWSPKGLWVSYEQYF.

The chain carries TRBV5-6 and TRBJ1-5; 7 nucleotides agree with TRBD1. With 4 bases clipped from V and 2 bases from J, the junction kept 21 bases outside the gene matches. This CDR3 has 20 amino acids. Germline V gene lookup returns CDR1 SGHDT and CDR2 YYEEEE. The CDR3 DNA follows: TGTGCCAGCAGCCTGCAAGTAAAACCCAAACAGGGGTTGGGCAATCAGCCCCAGCATTTT. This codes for CASSLQVKPKQGLGNQPQHF.

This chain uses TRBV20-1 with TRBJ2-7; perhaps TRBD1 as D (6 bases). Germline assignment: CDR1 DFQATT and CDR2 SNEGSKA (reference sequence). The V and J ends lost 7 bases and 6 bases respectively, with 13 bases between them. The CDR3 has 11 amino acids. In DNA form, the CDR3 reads TGCAGTGGCCACAGGGTTTCCGAGCAGTACTTC. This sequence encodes CSGHRVSEQYF.

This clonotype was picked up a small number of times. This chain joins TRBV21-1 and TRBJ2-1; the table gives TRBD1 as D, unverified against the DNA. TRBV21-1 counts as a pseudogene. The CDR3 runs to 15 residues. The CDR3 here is CASSKGAGSYNEQFF. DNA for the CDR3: TGTGCCAGCAGCAAAGGGGCAGGGTCCTACAATGAGCAGTTCTTC.

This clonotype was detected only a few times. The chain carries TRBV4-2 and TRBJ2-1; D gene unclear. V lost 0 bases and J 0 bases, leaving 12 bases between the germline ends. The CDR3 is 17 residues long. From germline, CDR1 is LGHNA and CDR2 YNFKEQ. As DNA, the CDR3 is TGTGCCAGCAGCCAAGACGTATCGGGTAGCTCCTACAATGAGCAGTTCTTC. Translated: CASSQDVSGSSYNEQFF.

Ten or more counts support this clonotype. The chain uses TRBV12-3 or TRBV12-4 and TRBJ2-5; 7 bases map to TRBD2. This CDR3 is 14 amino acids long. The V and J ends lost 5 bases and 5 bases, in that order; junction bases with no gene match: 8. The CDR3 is CASSPGLRGETQYF. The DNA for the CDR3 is TGTGCCAGCAGTCCGGGACTAAGGGGTGAGACCCAGTACTTC.

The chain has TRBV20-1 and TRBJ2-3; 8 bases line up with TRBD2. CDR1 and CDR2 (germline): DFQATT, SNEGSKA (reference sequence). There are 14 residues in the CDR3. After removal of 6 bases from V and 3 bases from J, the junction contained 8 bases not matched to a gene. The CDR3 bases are TGCAGTGCCCGCCGGGGCGGGGGGACAGATACGCAGTATTTT. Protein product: CSARRGGGTDTQYF.

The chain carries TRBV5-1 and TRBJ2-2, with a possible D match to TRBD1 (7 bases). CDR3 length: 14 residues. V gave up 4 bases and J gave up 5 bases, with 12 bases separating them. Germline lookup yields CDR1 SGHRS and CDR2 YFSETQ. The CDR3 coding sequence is TGCGCCAGCAGCCCGGAGGGGGCGACCGGGGAGCTGTTTTTT. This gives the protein CASSPEGATGELFF.

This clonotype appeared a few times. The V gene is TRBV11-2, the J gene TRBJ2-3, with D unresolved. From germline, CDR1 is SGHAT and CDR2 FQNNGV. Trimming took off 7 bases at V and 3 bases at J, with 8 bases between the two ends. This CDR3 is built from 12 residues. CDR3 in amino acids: CASTPRTDTQYF. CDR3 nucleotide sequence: TGTGCCAGCACCCCACGTACAGATACGCAGTATTTT.